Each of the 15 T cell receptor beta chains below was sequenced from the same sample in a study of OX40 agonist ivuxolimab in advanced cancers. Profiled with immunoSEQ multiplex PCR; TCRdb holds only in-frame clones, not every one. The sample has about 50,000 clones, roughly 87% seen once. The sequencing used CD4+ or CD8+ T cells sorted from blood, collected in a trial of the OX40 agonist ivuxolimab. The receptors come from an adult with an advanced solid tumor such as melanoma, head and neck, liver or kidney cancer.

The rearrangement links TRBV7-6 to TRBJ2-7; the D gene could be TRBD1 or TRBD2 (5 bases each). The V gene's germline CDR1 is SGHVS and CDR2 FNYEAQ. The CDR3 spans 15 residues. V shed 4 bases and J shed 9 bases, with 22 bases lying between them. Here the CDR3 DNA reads TGTGCCAGCAGCTCCCGGGACCGACAATTGGCTGTGCAGTACTTC. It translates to CASSSRDRQLAVQYF. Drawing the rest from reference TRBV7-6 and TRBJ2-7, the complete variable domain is GAGVSQSPRYKVTKRGQDVALRCDPISGHVSLYWYRQALGQGPEFLTYFNYEAQQDKSGLPNDRFSAERPEGSISTLTIQRTEQRDSAMYRCASSSRDRQLAVQYFGPGTRLTVT.

CDR3 nucleotides: TGTGCCACCAGCAGCTTCAATGAGCAGTTCTTC. Protein sequence: CATSSFNEQFF. The chain carries TRBV15 and TRBJ2-1; D gene ambiguous. The CDR3 runs to 11 residues. Germline V CDR1 and CDR2: LNHNV, YYDKDF (reference sequence). The V and J ends lost 3 bases and 6 bases respectively, with 3 bases between them.

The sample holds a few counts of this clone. The CDR3 reads CASSLGQGNYGYTF. The CDR3 nucleotides are TGTGCCAGCAGCTTGGGGCAGGGGAACTATGGCTACACCTTC. This sequence joins TRBV5-6 and TRBJ1-2; D is perhaps TRBD1 (6 bases). Germline CDR1 is SGHDT and CDR2 is YYEEEE. V was shortened by 0 bases and J by 2 bases, with 8 bases between the two germline ends. This CDR3 has 14 residues. Together with reference TRBV5-6 and TRBJ1-2, the CDR3 gives the full variable domain: DAGVTQSPTHLIKTRGQQVTLRCSPKSGHDTVSWYQQALGQGPQFIFQYYEEEERQRGNFPDRFSGHQFPNYSSELNVNALLLGDSALYLCASSLGQGNYGYTFGSGTRLTVV.

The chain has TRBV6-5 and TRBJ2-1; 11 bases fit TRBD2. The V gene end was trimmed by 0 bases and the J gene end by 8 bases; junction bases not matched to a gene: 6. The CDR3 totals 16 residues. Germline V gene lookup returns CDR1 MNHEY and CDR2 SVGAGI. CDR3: CASSYSPSGGYDEQFF. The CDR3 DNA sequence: TGTGCCAGCAGTTACTCTCCTAGCGGGGGGTATGATGAGCAGTTCTTC.

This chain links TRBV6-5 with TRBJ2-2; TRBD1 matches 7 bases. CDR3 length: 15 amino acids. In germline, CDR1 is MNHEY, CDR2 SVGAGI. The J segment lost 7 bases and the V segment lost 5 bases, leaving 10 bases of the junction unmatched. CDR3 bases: TGTGCCAGCAGTCTCGTACAGGGGCCCCTCGGGGAGCTGTTTTTT. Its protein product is CASSLVQGPLGELFF.

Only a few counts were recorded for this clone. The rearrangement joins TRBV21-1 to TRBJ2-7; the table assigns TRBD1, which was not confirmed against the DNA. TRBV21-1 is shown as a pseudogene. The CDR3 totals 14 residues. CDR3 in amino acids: CASSKTGRFYEQYV. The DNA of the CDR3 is TGTGCCAGCAGCAAGACAGGGAGGTTCTACGAGCAGTACGTC.

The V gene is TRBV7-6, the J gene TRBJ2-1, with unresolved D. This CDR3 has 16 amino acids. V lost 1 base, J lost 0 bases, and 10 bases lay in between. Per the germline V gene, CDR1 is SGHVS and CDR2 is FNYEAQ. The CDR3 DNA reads TGTGCCAGCAGCTTAGGTTGGGTAAGCTCCTACAATGAGCAGTTCTTC. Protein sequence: CASSLGWVSSYNEQFF.

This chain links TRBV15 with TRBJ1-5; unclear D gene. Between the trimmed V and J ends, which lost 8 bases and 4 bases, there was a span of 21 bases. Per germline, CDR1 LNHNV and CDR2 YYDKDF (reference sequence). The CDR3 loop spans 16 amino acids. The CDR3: CATDSRSRDNNQPQHF. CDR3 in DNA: TGTGCCACCGACTCCAGATCGCGGGATAATAATCAGCCCCAGCATTTT.

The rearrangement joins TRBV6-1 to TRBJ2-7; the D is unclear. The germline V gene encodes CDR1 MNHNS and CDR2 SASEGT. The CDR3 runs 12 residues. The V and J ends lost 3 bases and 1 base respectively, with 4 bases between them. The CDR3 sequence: CASSDRSYEQYF. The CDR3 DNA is TGTGCCAGCAGTGATCGGTCCTACGAGCAGTACTTC.

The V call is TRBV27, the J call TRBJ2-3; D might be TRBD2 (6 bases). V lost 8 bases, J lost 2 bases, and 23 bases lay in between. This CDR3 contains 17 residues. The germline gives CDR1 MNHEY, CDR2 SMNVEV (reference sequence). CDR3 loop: CASQQRPGLLFTDTQYF. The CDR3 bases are TGTGCCAGCCAGCAACGACCGGGACTCCTTTTCACAGATACGCAGTATTTT.

The CDR3 DNA reads TGTGCCAGCAGTTTCCCAGGGACCGGGGAGCTGTTTTTT. This gives the protein CASSFPGTGELFF. The chain carries TRBV27 and TRBJ2-2; tentative D call: TRBD1 (5 bases). Germline lookup yields CDR1 MNHEY and CDR2 SMNVEV (reference sequence). V dropped 3 bases and J dropped 5 bases, with 7 bases sitting between them. The CDR3 totals 13 residues.

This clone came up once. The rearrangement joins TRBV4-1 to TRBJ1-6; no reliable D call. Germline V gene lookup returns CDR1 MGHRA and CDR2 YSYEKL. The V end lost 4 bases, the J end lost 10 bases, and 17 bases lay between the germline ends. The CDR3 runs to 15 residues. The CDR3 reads CASSPDGQDRSPLHF. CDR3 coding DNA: TGCGCCAGCAGCCCCGACGGGCAGGATCGATCACCCCTCCACTTT.

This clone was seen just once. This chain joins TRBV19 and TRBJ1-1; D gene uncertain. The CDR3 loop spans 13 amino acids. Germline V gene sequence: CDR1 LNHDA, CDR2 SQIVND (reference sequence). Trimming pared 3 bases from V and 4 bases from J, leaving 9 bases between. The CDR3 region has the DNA TGTGCCAGTAGTATCGCGTTGCCCACTGAAGCTTTCTTT. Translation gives CASSIALPTEAFF.

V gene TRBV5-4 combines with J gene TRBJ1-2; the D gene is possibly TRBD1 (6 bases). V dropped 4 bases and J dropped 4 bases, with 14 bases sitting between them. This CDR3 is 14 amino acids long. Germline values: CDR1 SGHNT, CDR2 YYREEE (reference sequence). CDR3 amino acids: CASSTKGQGYGYTF. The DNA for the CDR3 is TGTGCCAGCAGCACCAAGGGACAAGGCTATGGCTACACCTTC.

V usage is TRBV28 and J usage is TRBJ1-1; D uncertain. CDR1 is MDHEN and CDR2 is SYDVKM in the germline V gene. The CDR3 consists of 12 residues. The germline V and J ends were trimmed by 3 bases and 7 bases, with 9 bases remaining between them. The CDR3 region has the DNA TGTGCCAGCAGTTTTCGGGTGAGTGAAGCTTTCTTT. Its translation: CASSFRVSEAFF.